This TCR beta chain appears in the sequencing data of a study of shared T cell receptors in the human thymus (dated by TCRdb to the early 2020s). Regarding the research as a whole: The study examined how the human thymus generates shared, self-reactive T-cell receptor alpha chains.

Receptor libraries were prepared by the immunoSEQ multiplex PCR assay. TCRdb's version of the immuneACCESS table is confined to in-frame rearrangements and falls short of the full clone set. An unresolved V gene accounts for under half of the shortfall where checked; the remainder is of unknown origin. The sample table records hundreds of thousands of clones; 70% to 90% of these occur just once. Roughly 0.0086% of the sample is in the top ten clones. Comment on this clone: Its antigen remains unidentified. No base quality information exists; no much larger clone differs at one position.

There are 16 amino acids in the CDR3, from cysteine to phenylalanine inclusive. The sequence is cut down to CDR3 DNA, 48 bases in frame from base 1. The V end gives up 3 bases and the J end 4 bases, leaving 3 bases in the junction not matched to a gene. CDR1 SGDLS and CDR2 YYNGEE are derived from the germline V gene. This same sample was also taken into another study, of human thymus T cells. That second publication adds: The donors were immunologically healthy infants in Finland who had open corrective cardiac surgery for congenital heart defects. Thymus tissue was collected as surgical resects that were removed during corrective cardiac surgery. Biased V and J gene segment usage appeared to be present in both thymic and peripheral blood repertoires. The related research reported highly overlapping thymic TCR repertoires among unrelated individuals. The study characterized TCR alpha and beta repertoires from roughly 8 infant thymus samples and a few related peripheral blood samples. The infant donors were about 6 to 244 days old, and the cohort included roughly six males and two females. Thymocytes were mechanically released from the tissue and were stored as pellets of 10-30 million cells at -70 degrees C. A QIAsymphony instrument was used to extract genomic DNA from the frozen cell pellets. Using the immunoSEQ multiplex PCR assay, the TCRB and TCRAD loci were amplified from a standardized quantity of quality-controlled genomic DNA. The amplicons spanned the V(D)J region and were long enough to cover the CDR3 and allow V and J genes to be identified. The amplicons were sequenced on an Illumina platform via the commercial immunoSEQ service. Primer bias and sequencing errors were corrected as previously described, and TCRAD and TCRB definitions were based on the IMGT database. The repertoires were analysed using immunoSEQ Analyzer 3.0 and VDJTools for basic statistics, V/J segment usage, diversity estimates, rarefaction and pairwise overlap. Diversity was estimated using the Chao1, ChaoE, Efron-Thisted, Shannon and inverse Simpson indices, and was also estimated on datasets down-sampled to the size of the smallest sample. Repertoire overlap used strict matching of CDR3 nucleotide sequence, V gene and J gene, with Jaccard-based multidimensional scaling clustering. Thymus samples yielded on average roughly 810,000 unique TCRB clonotypes, compared with around 91,000 from blood samples.

The clonotype was recovered from a boy in the first two years of life with a congenital heart defect. Donor details come from another sample of the same person, matched by shared clones. The chain joins TRBV9 to TRBJ2-1, and 14 bases in between align with TRBD2. Sequenced input: thymocytes. CDR3 sequence: CASSAWTSGGYNEQFF. The nucleotide sequence is given as TGTGCCAGCAGCGCCTGGACTAGCGGGGGGTACAATGAGCAGTTCTTC.